The clone carrying this TCR beta chain has just a few counts. Anyone with autoimmune disease history or systemic immunosuppression was excluded. Libraries were prepared by immunoSEQ multiplex PCR; TCRdb keeps only in-frame clonotypes and omits some of them. The table has roughly 32,000 clones, roughly 80% seen once. The ends were cut back, 5 bases at V and 6 bases at J, with 10 bases in the middle. This CDR3 is built from 11 residues. Germline CDR1 GTSNPN, CDR2 SVGIG (reference sequence). These data come from a study of OX40 agonist ivuxolimab in advanced cancers. For the study at large: There were three patients with partial responses, one having hepatocellular carcinoma and two cutaneous melanoma.

The rearrangement uses TRBV30 and TRBJ1-1; D is unclear. The starting material was CD4+ or CD8+ T cells sorted from blood, obtained in a trial of the OX40 agonist ivuxolimab. This clonotype originated in an adult with an advanced solid tumor such as melanoma, head and neck, liver or kidney cancer. CDR3: CAWVPGAEAFF. The CDR3 nucleotides are TGTGCCTGGGTCCCGGGTGCTGAAGCTTTCTTT.